This T cell receptor beta chain came from a study of cytomegalovirus exposure and HLA in healthy donors. As for the study in general: Genotyping showed 81% of fewer than 500 donors falling in the Caucasian-associated ancestry cluster.

PCR involved 60 Vbeta and 13 Jbeta primers. Assay: immunoSEQ multiplex PCR; the TCRdb copy retains only in-frame clones and omits some. The repertoire holds 160,000 or so clones, with approximately 86% as singletons. V was clipped by 8 bases and J by 1 base, with 13 bases between them. Germline CDR1 is SNHLY and CDR2 is FYNNEI. CDR3 length equals 14 residues. Unrecorded immune exposure was likely among donors, who were nominally healthy when sampled. The rearrangement links TRBV2 to TRBJ2-3; TRBD1 might be the D (5 bases). The sample consisted of PBMCs. The TCR comes from a woman between 18 and 29 years old in good health and CMV-seronegative. CDR3: CASEGAAGTDTQYF. The CDR3 DNA follows: TGTGCCAGCGAAGGGGCAGCCGGCACAGATACGCAGTATTTT. The whole variable domain, remainder taken from reference TRBV2 and TRBJ2-3, is EPEVTQTPSHQVTQMGQEVILRCVPISNHLYFYWYRQILGQKVEFLVSFYNNEISEKSEIFDDQFSVERPDGSNFTLKIRSTKLEDSAMYFCASEGAAGTDTQYFGPGTRLTVL.